The 11 T cell receptor beta chains listed next were all sequenced from one sample in a study of shared clonotypes between healthy human individuals. Clones were sequenced by immunoSEQ multiplex PCR, and TCRdb holds only the in-frame ones, with some missing. The sample holds roughly 1.4 million clones, about 98.5% seen once. What was sequenced was naive CD4+ T cells sorted from blood. The sample's subset: CD45RA+ positively selected. The receptor source for this set is a man aged 30 to 45 in good health.

Regarding this clone: This specimen includes other DNA sequences encoding the same CDR3. The CDR3 DNA sequence: TGTGCCAGCAGCTTAGGGGGACTAGCGGGAGATTCCTACGAGCAGTACTTC. Encoded protein: CASSLGGLAGDSYEQYF. This sequence joins TRBV7-9 and TRBJ2-7; 14 bases align to TRBD2. CDR1 SEHNR and CDR2 FQNEAQ come from the germline V gene (reference sequence). The CDR3 consists of 17 residues. With 1 base clipped from V and 1 base from J, the junction kept 3 bases outside the gene matches.

The rearrangement uses TRBV5-1 and TRBJ1-4, with TRBD1 matching 8 bases. The CDR3 is 15 residues long. Trimming cost V 4 bases and J 7 bases; bases outside gene matches: 9. Germline V gives CDR1 SGHRS, CDR2 YFSETQ. CDR3 sequence reads: CASSDGQGWGEKLFF. CDR3 sequence (DNA): TGCGCCAGCAGCGACGGACAGGGTTGGGGTGAAAAACTGTTTTTT.

This sequence joins TRBV18 and TRBJ1-3, with D perhaps matching TRBD1 (6 bases). Germline CDR1 is KGHSH and CDR2 is LQKENI. This CDR3 region has 15 residues. The germline V and J ends were trimmed by 3 bases and 2 bases, with 11 bases remaining between them. This CDR3 reads CASSPKDSTGNTIYF. The CDR3 DNA is TGTGCCAGCTCACCCAAGGACAGCACTGGAAACACCATATATTTT.

The V and J genes are TRBV2 and TRBJ2-7, with a possible D match to TRBD2 (6 bases). The germline V and J ends were trimmed by 4 bases and 3 bases, with 16 bases remaining between them. The CDR3 is made up of 15 amino acids. Germline loops: CDR1 SNHLY, CDR2 FYNNEI. The CDR3 DNA is TGTGCCAGCAGTGTAGACGGGAGTTACCGCTACGAGCAGTACTTC. Protein sequence: CASSVDGSYRYEQYF. Drawing the rest from reference TRBV2 and TRBJ2-7, the complete variable domain is EPEVTQTPSHQVTQMGQEVILRCVPISNHLYFYWYRQILGQKVEFLVSFYNNEISEKSEIFDDQFSVERPDGSNFTLKIRSTKLEDSAMYFCASSVDGSYRYEQYFGPGTRLTVT.

The chain is built from TRBV5-1 and TRBJ2-1, with D possibly matching TRBD2 (6 bases). Trimming shortened V by 0 bases and J by 7 bases, and 8 bases separated the two germline ends. The CDR3 is 13 residues long. CDR1 and CDR2 from the germline V gene are SGHRS and YFSETQ. The CDR3 DNA reads TGCGCCAGCAGCTTGGGGACTAAAAATGAGCAGTTCTTC. As protein: CASSLGTKNEQFF.

This clone has only one observation. The same CDR3 also results from other DNA sequences found in this sample. The V call is TRBV5-4, the J call TRBJ1-1; D not resolved. The CDR3 runs 12 residues. V was shortened by 1 base and J by 1 base, with 2 bases between the two germline ends. CDR1 and CDR2 from the germline V gene are SGHNT and YYREEE (reference sequence). CDR3 loop: CASSLPNTEAFF. Here the CDR3 DNA reads TGTGCCAGCAGCTTGCCGAACACTGAAGCTTTCTTT.

V is TRBV7-9 and J is TRBJ2-7; 9 bases align to TRBD1. Looked up from germline, CDR1 is SEHNR and CDR2 is FQNEAQ (reference sequence). The CDR3 has 14 residues. V trimming: 5 bases; J trimming: 5 bases; junction bases outside the gene matches: 7. CDR3 DNA: TGTGCCAGCAGCCCATGGACAGGGGCCCACGAGCAGTACTTC. It codes for CASSPWTGAHEQYF.

Of note for this clone: This same CDR3 is encoded by further DNA sequences in the sample. V and J are TRBV15 and TRBJ2-7; a weak D match, TRBD2 (6 bases). This CDR3 comprises 15 residues. Trimming left V 0 bases short and J 4 bases short, with 13 bases between. Per the germline V gene, CDR1 is LNHNV and CDR2 is YYDKDF (reference sequence). The chain's CDR3 is CATSRDLGRGYEQYF. The CDR3 coding sequence is TGTGCCACCAGCAGAGATTTAGGGCGGGGATACGAGCAGTACTTC.

The chain joins TRBV4-3 to TRBJ2-3; 10 nucleotides match TRBD1. Germline V gene lookup returns CDR1 LGHNA and CDR2 YSLEER. The ends lost 4 bases at V and 5 bases at J; junction bases unmatched: 6. CDR3 size: 15 residues. The CDR3 DNA sequence: TGCGCCAGCAGCCGACGGACAGGGGGAAGAGATACGCAGTATTTT. Translated, it gives CASSRRTGGRDTQYF.

The CDR3 DNA sequence: TGTGCCAGCTCCTCCCGGGAACCCCCTTACGAGCAGTACTTC. It translates to CASSSREPPYEQYF. The genes are TRBV6-5 and TRBJ2-7, with a tentative D call TRBD2 (5 bases). Germline assignment: CDR1 MNHEY and CDR2 SVGAGI. The germline V and J ends were trimmed by 8 bases and 4 bases, with 18 bases remaining between them. This CDR3 comprises 14 residues.

CDR3 sequence: CASSLVGVEGYTF. The CDR3 coding sequence is TGTGCCAGCAGCCTGGTCGGGGTGGAAGGCTACACCTTC. The chain links TRBV28 to TRBJ1-2; D unresolved. Between the trimmed V and J ends, which lost 6 bases and 8 bases, there was a span of 16 bases. The length of the CDR3 is 13 residues. The germline CDR1 and CDR2 sequences are MDHEN and SYDVKM.